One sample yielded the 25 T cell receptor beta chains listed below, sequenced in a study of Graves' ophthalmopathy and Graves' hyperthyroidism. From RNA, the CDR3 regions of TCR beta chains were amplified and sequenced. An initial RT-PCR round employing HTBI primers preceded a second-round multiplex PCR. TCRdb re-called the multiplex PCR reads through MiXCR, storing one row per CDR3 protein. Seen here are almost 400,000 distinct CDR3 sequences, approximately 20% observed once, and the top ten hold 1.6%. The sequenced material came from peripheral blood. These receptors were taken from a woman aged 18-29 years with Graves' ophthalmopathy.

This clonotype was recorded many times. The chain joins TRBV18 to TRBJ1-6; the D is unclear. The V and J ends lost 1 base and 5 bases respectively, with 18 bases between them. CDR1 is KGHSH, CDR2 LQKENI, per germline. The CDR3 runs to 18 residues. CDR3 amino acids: CASSPLPPSSSDNSPLHF. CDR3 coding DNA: TGTGCCAGCTCACCACTTCCCCCGTCAAGCAGTGATAATTCACCCCTCCACTTT.

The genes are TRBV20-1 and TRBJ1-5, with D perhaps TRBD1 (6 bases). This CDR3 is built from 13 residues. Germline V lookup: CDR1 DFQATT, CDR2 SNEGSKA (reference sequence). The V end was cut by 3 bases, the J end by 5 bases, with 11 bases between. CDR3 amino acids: CSARRQVDQPQHF. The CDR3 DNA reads TGCAGTGCTAGGAGACAGGTGGATCAGCCCCAGCATTTT.

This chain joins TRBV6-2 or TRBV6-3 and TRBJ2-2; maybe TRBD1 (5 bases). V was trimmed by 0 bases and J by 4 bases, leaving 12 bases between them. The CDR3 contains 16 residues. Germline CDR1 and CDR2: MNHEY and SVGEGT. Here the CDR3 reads CASSYSGVPSTGELFF. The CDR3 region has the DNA TGTGCCAGCAGTTACTCAGGGGTACCCAGCACCGGGGAGCTGTTTTTT.

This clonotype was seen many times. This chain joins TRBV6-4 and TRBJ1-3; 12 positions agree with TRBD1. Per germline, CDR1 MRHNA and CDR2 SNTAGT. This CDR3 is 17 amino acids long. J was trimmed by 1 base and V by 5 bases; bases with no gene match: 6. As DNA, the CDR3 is TGTGCCAGCAGTCCCCCGGGACAGGGGGCGTCTGGAAACACCATATATTTT. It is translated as CASSPPGQGASGNTIYF.

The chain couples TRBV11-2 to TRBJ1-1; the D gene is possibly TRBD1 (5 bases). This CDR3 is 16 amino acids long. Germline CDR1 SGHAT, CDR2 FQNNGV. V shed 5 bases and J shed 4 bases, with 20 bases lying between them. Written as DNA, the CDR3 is TGTGCCAGCAGCCCCAGGGACCACCCGAGGGCCACTGAAGCTTTCTTT. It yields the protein CASSPRDHPRATEAFF.

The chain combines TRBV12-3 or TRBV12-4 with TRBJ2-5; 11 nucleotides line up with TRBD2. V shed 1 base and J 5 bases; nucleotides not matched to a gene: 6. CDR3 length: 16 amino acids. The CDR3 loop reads CASSLEKASGRETQYF. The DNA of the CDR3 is TGTGCCAGCAGTTTAGAAAAAGCTAGCGGGAGGGAGACCCAGTACTTC.

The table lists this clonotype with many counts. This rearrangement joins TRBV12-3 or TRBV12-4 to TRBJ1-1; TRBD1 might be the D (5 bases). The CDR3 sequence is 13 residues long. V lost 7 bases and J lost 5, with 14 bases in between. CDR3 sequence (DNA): TGTGCCAGCACCTTGACAGATCGTACTGAAGCTTTCTTT. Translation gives CASTLTDRTEAFF.

The DNA for the CDR3 is TGTGCCTGGAGGGTAATAGCGGGAGCGAACGAGCAGTACTTC. Protein sequence: CAWRVIAGANEQYF. This rearrangement joins TRBV30 to TRBJ2-7; 9 nucleotides agree with TRBD2. Germline V lookup: CDR1 GTSNPN, CDR2 SVGIG (reference sequence). CDR3 length: 14 residues. V trimming: 3 bases; J trimming: 5 bases; junction bases outside the gene matches: 8.

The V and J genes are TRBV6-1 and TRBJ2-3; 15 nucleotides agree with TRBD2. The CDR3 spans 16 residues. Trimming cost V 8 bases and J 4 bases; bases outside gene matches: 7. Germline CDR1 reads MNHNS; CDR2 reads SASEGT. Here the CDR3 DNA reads TGTGCCAGCCATGGACTAGCGGGAGGGGCCCCAGATACGCAGTATTTT. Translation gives CASHGLAGGAPDTQYF.

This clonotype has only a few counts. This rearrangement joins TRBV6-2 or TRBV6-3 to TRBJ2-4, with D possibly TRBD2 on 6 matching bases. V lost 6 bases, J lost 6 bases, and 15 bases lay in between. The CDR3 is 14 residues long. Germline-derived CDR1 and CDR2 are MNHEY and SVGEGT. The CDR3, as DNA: TGTGCCAGCAGACGACTAGGAGGCGGAAACATTCAGTACTTC. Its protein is CASRRLGGGNIQYF.

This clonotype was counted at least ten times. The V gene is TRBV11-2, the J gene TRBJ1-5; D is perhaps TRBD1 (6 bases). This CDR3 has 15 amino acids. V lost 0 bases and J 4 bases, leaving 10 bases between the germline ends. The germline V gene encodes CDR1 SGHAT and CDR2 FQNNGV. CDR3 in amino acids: CASSLEGARNQPQHF. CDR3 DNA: TGTGCCAGCAGCTTAGAGGGGGCGCGGAATCAGCCCCAGCATTTT.

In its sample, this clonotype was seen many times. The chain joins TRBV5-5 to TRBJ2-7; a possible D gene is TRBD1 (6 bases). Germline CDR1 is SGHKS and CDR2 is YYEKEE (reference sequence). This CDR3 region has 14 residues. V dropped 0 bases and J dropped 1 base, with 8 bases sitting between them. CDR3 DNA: TGTGCCAGCAGCTTGGTTGGACAGTCCTACGAGCAGTACTTC. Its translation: CASSLVGQSYEQYF. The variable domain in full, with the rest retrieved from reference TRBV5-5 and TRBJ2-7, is DAGVTQSPTHLIKTRGQQVTLRCSPISGHKSVSWYQQVLGQGPQFIFQYYEKEERGRGNFPDRFSARQFPNYSSELNVNALLLGDSALYLCASSLVGQSYEQYFGPGTRLTVT.

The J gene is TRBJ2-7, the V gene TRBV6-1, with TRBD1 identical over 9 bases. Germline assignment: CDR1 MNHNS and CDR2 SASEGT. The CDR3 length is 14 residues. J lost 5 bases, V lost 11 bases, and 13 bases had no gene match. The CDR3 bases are TGTGCCGGCAAACTGGGACAGGGCGGCCACGAGCAGTACTTC. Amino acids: CAGKLGQGGHEQYF.

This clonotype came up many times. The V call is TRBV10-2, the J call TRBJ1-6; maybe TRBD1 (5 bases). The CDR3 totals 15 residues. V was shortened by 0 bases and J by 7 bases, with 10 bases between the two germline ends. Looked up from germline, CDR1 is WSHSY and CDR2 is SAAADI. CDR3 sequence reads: CASSESGPSNSPLHF. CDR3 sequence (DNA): TGCGCCAGCAGTGAGTCGGGGCCGTCCAATTCACCCCTCCACTTT.

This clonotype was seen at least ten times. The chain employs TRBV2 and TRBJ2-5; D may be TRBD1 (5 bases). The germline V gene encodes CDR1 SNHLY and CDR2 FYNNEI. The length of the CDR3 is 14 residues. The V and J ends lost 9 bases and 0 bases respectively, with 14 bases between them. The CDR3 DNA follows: TGTGCCAGAGACAGCAAGGGAAACCAAGAGACCCAGTACTTC. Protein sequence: CARDSKGNQETQYF.

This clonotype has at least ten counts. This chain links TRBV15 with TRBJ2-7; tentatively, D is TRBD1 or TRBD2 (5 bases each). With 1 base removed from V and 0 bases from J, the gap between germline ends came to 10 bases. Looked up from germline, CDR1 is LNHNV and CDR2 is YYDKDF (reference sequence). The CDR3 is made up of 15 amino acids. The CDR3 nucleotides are TGTGCCACCAGCAGAGTTGGGGGTAACTCCTACGAGCAGTACTTC. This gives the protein CATSRVGGNSYEQYF.

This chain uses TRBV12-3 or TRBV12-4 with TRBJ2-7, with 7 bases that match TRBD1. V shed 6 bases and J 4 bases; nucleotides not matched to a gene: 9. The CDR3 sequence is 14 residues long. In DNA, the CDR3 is TGTGCCAGCAGCCCGGACAGGACCCTTTACGAGCAGTACTTC. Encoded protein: CASSPDRTLYEQYF.

The chain's CDR3 is CASRIRARSLTQYF. DNA for the CDR3: TGTGCCAGCAGAATCCGGGCCAGAAGTTTGACCCAGTACTTC. V gene TRBV12-3 or TRBV12-4 combines with J gene TRBJ2-5; no firm D call. The CDR3 is made up of 14 amino acids. V lost 6 bases to trimming and J lost 7 bases, with 18 bases between them.

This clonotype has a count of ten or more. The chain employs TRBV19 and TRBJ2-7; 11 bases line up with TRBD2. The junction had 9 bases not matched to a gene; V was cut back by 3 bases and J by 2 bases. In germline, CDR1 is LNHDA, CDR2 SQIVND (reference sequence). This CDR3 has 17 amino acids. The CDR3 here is CASSMGTSGSAAYEQYF. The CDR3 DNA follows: TGTGCCAGTAGTATGGGCACTAGCGGGAGCGCTGCCTACGAGCAGTACTTC.

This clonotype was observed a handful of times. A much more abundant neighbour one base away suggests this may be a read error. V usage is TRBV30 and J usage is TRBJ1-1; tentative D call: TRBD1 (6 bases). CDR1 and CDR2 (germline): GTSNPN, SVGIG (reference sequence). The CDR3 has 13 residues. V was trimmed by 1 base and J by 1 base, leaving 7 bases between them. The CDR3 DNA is TGTGCCTGGAGTGCGACAGGGAACACTGAAGCTTTCTTT. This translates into CAWSATGNTEAFF.

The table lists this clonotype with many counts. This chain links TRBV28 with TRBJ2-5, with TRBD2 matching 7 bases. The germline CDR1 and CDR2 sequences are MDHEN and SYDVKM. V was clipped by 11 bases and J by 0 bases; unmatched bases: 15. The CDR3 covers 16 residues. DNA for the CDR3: TGTGCCTCCCTTAACCTGGGGGGGGGGAACCAAGAGACCCAGTACTTC. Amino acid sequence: CASLNLGGGNQETQYF.

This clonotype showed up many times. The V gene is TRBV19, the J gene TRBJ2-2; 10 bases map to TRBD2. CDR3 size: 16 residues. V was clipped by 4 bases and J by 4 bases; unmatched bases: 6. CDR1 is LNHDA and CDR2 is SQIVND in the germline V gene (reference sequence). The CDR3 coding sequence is TGTGCCAGTAGTACTAGCGGGGGCTTTAGCACCGGGGAGCTGTTTTTT. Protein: CASSTSGGFSTGELFF.

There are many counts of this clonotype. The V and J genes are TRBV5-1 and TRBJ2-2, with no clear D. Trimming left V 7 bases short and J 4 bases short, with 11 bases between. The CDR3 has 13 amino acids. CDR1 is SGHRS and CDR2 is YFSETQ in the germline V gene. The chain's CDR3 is CASGPSFTGELFF. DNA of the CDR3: TGCGCCAGCGGGCCGTCTTTCACCGGGGAGCTGTTTTTT.

The chain's CDR3 is CAWSVLGTGARELFF. CDR3 nucleotide sequence: TGTGCCTGGAGTGTACTCGGGACAGGGGCCCGGGAGCTGTTTTTT. The chain combines TRBV30 with TRBJ2-2; 10 positions match TRBD1. Germline V CDR1 and CDR2: GTSNPN, SVGIG (reference sequence). CDR3 length: 15 residues. J was trimmed by 9 bases and V by 0 bases; bases with no gene match: 7.

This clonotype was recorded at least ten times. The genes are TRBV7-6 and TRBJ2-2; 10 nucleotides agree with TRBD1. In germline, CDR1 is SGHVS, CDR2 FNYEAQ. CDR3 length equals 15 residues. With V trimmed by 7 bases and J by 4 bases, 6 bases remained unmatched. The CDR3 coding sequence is TGTGCCAGCACCTGGGACAGGGGTATCACCGGGGAGCTGTTTTTT. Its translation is CASTWDRGITGELFF.